This TCR beta chain appears in the sequencing data of a study of blood T cell repertoires in COVID-19. Study-wide background: The study drew acute and convalescent COVID-19 samples from the United States, Italy and Spain.

Between the trimmed V and J ends, which lost 0 bases and 0 bases, there was a span of 13 bases. The length of the CDR3 is 18 residues. Per the germline V gene, CDR1 is SGHRS and CDR2 is YFSETQ. Generated by immunoSEQ multiplex PCR, the TCRdb table keeps only in-frame clones and is missing some. The sample includes tens of thousands of clones, around 88% of them seen just once. This receptor was identified in a man in his sixties with acute or convalescent COVID-19. This chain connects TRBV5-1 to TRBJ2-6; no clear D. The specimen was peripheral blood. The CDR3 region is CASSLAAVATSGANVLTF. The CDR3 DNA reads as TGCGCCAGCAGCTTGGCCGCGGTCGCCACCTCTGGGGCCAACGTCCTGACTTTC. Based on the CDR3 plus reference TRBV5-1 and TRBJ2-6, the full variable domain is KAGVTQTPRYLIKTRGQQVTLSCSPISGHRSVSWYQQTPGQGLQFLFEYFSETQRNKGNFPGRFSGRQFSNSRSEMNVSTLELGDSALYLCASSLAAVATSGANVLTFGAGSRLTVL.